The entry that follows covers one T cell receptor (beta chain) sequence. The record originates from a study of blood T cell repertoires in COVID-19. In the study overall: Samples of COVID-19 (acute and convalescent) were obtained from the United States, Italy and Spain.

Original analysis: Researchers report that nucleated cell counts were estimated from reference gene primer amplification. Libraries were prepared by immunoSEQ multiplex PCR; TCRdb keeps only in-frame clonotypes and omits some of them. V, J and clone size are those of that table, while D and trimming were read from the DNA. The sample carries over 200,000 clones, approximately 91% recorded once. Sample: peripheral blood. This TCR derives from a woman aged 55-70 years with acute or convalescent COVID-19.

The CDR3 nucleotides are TGTGCCAGCACCAGACTAGCGGGAGGGCCCAATGAGCAGTTCTTC. Amino acids: CASTRLAGGPNEQFF. This chain joins TRBV11-2 and TRBJ2-1; TRBD2 agrees at 14 bases. The CDR3 runs 15 residues. The J segment lost 6 bases and the V segment lost 7 bases, leaving 5 bases of the junction unmatched. Germline-derived CDR1 and CDR2 are SGHAT and FQNNGV.